The clone carrying this TCR beta chain came up many times. This entry is derived from a study of spatial heterogeneity in lung cancer. TCRdb used MiXCR to reprocess the 5' RACE reads, holding one entry per CDR3 protein. The sample records some 54,000 distinct CDR3 sequences, 7.4% being singletons. The CDR3 spans 13 residues. V lost 2 bases, J lost 12 bases, and 13 bases lay in between. The V gene's germline CDR1 is SGHAT and CDR2 FQNNGV. Time point here: blood at routine non-recurrence follow-up after resection. The input material, whole RNA from tumor, nontumor lung or frozen PBMC, was sequenced unsorted.

The receptor was isolated from a female donor with early-stage non-small cell lung cancer. V usage is TRBV11-2 and J usage is TRBJ1-4; no clear D gene. Sequences were derived from PBMCs, sampled at follow-up. The CDR3 reads CASSLYAGLELFF. CDR3 coding DNA: TGTGCCAGCAGCTTATATGCGGGGTTGGAACTGTTTTTT.